The present TCR beta chain was sequenced within a study of blood T cell repertoires in COVID-19. Looking at the study overall: There were acute and convalescent COVID-19 samples, and they came from the United States, Italy and Spain.

Original processing notes: The authors estimated nucleated cell counts from reference gene primer amplification. Data came from immunoSEQ multiplex PCR; TCRdb stores just in-frame clones and leaves some out. The DNA was the basis for D and trimming; V, J and clone size are from that table. The sample holds some 30,000 clones; roughly 84% are singletons and the top ten take more than 10%. V lost 3 bases and J 7 bases, leaving 13 bases between the germline ends. CDR1 is KGHSH, CDR2 LQKENI, per germline. This CDR3 region has 14 residues. Input material: peripheral blood. The chain has TRBV18 and TRBJ2-1; D is possibly TRBD1 (7 bases). The clonotype comes from a human donor in a cohort sampled during active COVID-19. The CDR3 DNA is TGTGCCAGCTCACCTGCAGCAGGGGGGAATGAGCAGTTCTTC. Translated: CASSPAAGGNEQFF.